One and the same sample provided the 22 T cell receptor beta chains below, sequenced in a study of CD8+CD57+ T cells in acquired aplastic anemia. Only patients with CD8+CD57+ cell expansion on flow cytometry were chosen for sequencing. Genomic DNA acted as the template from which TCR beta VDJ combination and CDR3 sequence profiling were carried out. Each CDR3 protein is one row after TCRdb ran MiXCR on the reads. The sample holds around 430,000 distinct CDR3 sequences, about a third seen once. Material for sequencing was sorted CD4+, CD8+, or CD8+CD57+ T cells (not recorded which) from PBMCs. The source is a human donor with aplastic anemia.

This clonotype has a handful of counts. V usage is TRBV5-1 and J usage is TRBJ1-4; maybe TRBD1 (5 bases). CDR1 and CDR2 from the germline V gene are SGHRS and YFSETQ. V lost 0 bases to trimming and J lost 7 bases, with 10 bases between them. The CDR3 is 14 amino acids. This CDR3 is CASSLAGGVEKLFF. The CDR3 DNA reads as TGCGCCAGCAGCTTGGCCGGAGGGGTTGAAAAACTGTTTTTT. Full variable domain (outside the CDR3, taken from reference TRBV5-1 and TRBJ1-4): KAGVTQTPRYLIKTRGQQVTLSCSPISGHRSVSWYQQTPGQGLQFLFEYFSETQRNKGNFPGRFSGRQFSNSRSEMNVSTLELGDSALYLCASSLAGGVEKLFFGSGTQLSVL.

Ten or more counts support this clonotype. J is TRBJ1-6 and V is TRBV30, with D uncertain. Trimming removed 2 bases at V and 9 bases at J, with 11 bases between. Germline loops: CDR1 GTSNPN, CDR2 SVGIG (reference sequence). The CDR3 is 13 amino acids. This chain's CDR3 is CAWSSTPSSPLHF. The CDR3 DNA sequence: TGTGCCTGGAGTTCGACACCTTCTTCACCCCTCCACTTT.

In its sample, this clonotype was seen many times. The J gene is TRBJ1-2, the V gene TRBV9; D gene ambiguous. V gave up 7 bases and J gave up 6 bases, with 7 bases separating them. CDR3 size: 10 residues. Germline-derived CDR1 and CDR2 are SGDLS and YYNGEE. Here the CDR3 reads CASWGNGYTF. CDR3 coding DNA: TGTGCCAGCTGGGGAAATGGCTACACCTTC.

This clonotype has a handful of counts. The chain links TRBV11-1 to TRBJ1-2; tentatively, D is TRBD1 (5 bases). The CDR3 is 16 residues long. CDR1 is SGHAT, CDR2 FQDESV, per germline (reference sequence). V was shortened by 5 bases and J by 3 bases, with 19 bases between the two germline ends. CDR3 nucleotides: TGTGCCAGCAGCCGGACGGTCGGGGACCAGGACTATGGCTACACCTTC. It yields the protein CASSRTVGDQDYGYTF. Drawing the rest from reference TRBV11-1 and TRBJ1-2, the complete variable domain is EAEVAQSPRYKITEKSQAVAFWCDPISGHATLYWYRQILGQGPELLVQFQDESVVDDSQLPKDRFSAERLKGVDSTLKIQPAELGDSAMYLCASSRTVGDQDYGYTFGSGTRLTVV.

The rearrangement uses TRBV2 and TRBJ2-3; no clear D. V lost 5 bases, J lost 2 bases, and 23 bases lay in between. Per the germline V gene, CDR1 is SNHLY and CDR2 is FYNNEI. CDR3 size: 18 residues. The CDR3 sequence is CASSPGTSPGLHTDTQYF. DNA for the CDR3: TGTGCCAGCAGTCCCGGAACGTCCCCTGGGCTACACACAGATACGCAGTATTTT. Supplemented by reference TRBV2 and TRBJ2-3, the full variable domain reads EPEVTQTPSHQVTQMGQEVILRCVPISNHLYFYWYRQILGQKVEFLVSFYNNEISEKSEIFDDQFSVERPDGSNFTLKIRSTKLEDSAMYFCASSPGTSPGLHTDTQYFGPGTRLTVL.

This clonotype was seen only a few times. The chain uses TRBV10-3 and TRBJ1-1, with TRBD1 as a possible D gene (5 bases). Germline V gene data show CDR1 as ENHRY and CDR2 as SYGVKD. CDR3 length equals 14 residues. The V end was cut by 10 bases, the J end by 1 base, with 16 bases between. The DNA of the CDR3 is TGTGCCAGCACTCTGAGGCAGGGGAACACTGAAGCTTTCTTT. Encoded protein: CASTLRQGNTEAFF.

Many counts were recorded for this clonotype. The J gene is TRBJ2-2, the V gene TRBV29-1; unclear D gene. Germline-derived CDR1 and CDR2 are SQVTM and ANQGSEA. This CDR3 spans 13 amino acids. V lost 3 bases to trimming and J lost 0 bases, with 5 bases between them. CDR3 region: CSVEPTNTGELFF. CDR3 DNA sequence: TGCAGCGTTGAGCCGACGAACACCGGGGAGCTGTTTTTT.

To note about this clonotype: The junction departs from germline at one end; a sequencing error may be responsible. DNA of the CDR3: TGCAGTGCGATAGCTGGGATCTCAATGGTTACCGGGGGGCTGTTTTTT. It yields the protein CSAIAGISMVTGGLFF. The chain carries TRBV20-1 and TRBJ2-2; TRBD2 is a possible D gene (6 bases). CDR3 length equals 16 residues. Germline V lookup: CDR1 DFQATT, CDR2 SNEGSKA (reference sequence).

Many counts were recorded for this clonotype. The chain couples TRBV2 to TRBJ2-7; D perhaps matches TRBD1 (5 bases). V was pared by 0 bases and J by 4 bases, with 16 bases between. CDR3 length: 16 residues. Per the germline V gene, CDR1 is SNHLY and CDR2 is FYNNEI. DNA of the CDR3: TGTGCCAGCAGTGAAGCGCTTCTCTCTCAGGGATACGAGCAGTACTTC. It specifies CASSEALLSQGYEQYF.

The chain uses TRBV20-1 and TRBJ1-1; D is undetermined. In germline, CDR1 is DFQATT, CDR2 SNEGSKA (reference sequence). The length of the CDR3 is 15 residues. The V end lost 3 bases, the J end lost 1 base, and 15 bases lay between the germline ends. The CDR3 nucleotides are TGCAGTGCTAGTGCCCCTGGACGGCAGAACACTGAAGCTTTCTTT. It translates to CSASAPGRQNTEAFF.

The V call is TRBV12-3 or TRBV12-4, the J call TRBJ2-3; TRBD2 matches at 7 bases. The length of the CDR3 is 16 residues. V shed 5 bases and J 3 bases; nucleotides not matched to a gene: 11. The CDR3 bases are TGTGCCAGCAGTCCACACGGCGCGGGAGATACAGATACGCAGTATTTT. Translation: CASSPHGAGDTDTQYF.

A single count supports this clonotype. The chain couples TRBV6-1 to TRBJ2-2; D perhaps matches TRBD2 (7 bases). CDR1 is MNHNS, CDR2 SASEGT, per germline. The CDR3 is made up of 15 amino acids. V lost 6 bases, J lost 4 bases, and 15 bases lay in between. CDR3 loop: CASSRRGGGTGELFF. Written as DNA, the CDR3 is TGTGCCAGCAGCCGAAGGGGGGGGGGCACCGGGGAGCTGTTTTTT.

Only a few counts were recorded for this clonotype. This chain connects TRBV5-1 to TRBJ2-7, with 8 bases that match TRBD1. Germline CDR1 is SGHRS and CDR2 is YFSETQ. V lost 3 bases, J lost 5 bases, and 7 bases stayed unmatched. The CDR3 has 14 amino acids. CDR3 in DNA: TGCGCCAGCAGCTCTACACCGGACAGGGACGAGCAGTACTTC. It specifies CASSSTPDRDEQYF.

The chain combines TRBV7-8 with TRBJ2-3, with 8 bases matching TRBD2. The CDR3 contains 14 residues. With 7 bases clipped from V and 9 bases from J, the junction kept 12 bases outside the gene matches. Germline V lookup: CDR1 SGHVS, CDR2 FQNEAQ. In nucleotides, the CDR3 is TGTGCCAGCATTCCCAGCGGGGGCGCATGGACGCAGTATTTT. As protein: CASIPSGGAWTQYF.

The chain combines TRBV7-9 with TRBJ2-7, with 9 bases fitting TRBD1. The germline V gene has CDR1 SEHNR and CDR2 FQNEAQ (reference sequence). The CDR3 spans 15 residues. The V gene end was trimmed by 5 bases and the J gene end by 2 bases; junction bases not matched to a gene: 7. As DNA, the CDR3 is TGTGCCAGCAGCCAACCCGGGACAGGGACCTACGAGCAGTACTTC. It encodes CASSQPGTGTYEQYF. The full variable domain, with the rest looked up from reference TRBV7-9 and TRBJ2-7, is DTGVSQNPRHKITKRGQNVTFRCDPISEHNRLYWYRQTLGQGPEFLTYFQNEAQLEKSRLLSDRFSAERPKGSFSTLEIQRTEQGDSAMYLCASSQPGTGTYEQYFGPGTRLTVT.

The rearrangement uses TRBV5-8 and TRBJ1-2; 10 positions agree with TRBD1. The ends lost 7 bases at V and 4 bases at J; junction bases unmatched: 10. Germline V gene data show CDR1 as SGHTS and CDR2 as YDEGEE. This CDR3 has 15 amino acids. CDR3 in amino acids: CASGTGEVSGYGYTF. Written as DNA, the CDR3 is TGTGCCAGCGGGACAGGGGAAGTATCAGGCTATGGCTACACCTTC.

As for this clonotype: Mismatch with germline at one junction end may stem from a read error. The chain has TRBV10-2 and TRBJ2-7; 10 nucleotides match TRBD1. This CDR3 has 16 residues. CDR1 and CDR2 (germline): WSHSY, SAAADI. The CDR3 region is CASSPPWDRGPYEQYF. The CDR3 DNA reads TGTGCCAGCTCACCACCGTGGGACAGGGGACCCTACGAGCAGTACTTC.

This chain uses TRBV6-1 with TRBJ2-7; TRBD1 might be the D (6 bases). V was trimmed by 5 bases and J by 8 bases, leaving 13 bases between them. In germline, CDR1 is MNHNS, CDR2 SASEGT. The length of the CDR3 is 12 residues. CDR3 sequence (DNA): TGTGCCAGCAGTAAACAGGGTATGCAGCAGTACTTC. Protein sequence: CASSKQGMQQYF.

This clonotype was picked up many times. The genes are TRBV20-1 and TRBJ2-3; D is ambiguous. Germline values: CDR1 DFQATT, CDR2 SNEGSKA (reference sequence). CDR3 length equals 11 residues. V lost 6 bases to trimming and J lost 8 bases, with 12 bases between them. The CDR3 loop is CSARTAGTQYF. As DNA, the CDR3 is TGCAGTGCCAGGACGGCTGGTACGCAGTATTTT.

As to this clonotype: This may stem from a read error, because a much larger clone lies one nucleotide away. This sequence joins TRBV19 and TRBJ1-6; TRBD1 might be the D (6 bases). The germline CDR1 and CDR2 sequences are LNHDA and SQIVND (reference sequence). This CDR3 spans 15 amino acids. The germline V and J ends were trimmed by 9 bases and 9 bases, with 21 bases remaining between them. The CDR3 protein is CASSLTTGGSSPLHF. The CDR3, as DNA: TGTGCCAGCAGTCTCACGACAGGCGGAAGTTCACCCCTCCACTTT. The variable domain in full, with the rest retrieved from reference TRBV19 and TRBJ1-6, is DGGITQSPKYLFRKEGQNVTLSCEQNLNHDAMYWYRQDPGQGLRLIYYSQIVNDFQKGDIAEGYSVSREKKESFPLTVTSAQKNPTAFYLCASSLTTGGSSPLHFGNGTRLTVT.

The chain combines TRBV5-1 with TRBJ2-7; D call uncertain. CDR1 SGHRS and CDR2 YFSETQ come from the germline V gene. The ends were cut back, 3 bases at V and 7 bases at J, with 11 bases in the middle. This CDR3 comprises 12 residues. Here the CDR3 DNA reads TGCGCCAGCAGCTCTTTTACCTTGGAGCAGTACTTC. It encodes CASSSFTLEQYF.

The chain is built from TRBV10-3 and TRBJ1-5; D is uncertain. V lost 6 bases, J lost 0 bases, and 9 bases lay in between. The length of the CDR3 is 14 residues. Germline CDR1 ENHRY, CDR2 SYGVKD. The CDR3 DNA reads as TGTGCCATCAGCTATGACGGTAGCAATCAGCCCCAGCATTTT. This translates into CAISYDGSNQPQHF.